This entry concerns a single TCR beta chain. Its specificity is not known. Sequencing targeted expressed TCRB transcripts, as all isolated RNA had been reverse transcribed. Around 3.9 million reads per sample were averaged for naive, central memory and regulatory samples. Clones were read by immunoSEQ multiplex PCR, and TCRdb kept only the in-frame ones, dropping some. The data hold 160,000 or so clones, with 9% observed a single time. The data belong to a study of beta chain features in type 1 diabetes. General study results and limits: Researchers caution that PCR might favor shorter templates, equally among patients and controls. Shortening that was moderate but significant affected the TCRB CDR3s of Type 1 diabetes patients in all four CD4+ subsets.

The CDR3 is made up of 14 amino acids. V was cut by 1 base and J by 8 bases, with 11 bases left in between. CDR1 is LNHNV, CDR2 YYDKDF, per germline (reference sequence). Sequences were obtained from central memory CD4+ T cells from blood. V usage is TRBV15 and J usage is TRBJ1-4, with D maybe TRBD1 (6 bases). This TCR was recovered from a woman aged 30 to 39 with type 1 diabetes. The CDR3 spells CATSRAVGQEKLFF. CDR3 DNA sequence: TGTGCCACCAGCAGAGCGGTCGGACAGGAAAAACTGTTTTTT.